This TCR beta chain was recovered during a study of vaccination and CD4 T cells after COVID-19. Regarding treatment: roughly 10-day PBMC culture with coronavirus spike peptide pools or control peptides (ViraFEST assay). The CDR3 sequence is 15 residues long. Germline V gives CDR1 MNHEY, CDR2 SMNVEV (reference sequence). Worth noting for this clonotype: The antigen is undetermined. Germline and junction disagree at one end, which may indicate a read error.

CD4+ T cells that had been cultured provided DNA sequenced with the Oncomine TCR Beta short-read assay. MiXCR, run by TCRdb on the PCR reads, gives a single entry per CDR3 protein. The table lists 15,000 to 20,000 distinct CDR3 sequences, nearly 50% of them singletons. Notes on the study in general: Vaccine-specific clones numbering 304 of 307 showed spike mono-reactivity in convalescent patients.

This receptor was obtained from a human donor who had recovered from COVID-19. Sequenced material: CD4+ T cells from blood, cultured in vitro, taken before SARS-CoV-2 vaccination. This chain joins TRBV27 and TRBJ1-1, with TRBD1 as a possible D gene (6 bases). CDR3 amino acids: CASSFLSTRDTEAFF. CDR3 nucleotides: TGTGCCAGCAGTTTCCTAAGCACCCGGGACACAGAAGCTTTCTTT.